The next 16 T cell receptor beta chains were all read from a single sample in a study of blood T cell repertoires in COVID-19. Libraries were prepared by immunoSEQ multiplex PCR; TCRdb keeps only in-frame clonotypes and omits some of them. The sample carries around 100,000 clones, 70% to 90% recorded once. Sequenced input: peripheral blood. The source of these receptors is a man aged 50-59 years in a cohort sampled during active COVID-19.

The V and J genes are TRBV9 and TRBJ2-1; 9 bases fit TRBD2. The CDR3 loop spans 15 amino acids. V trimming: 2 bases; J trimming: 2 bases; junction bases outside the gene matches: 2. Germline CDR1 SGDLS, CDR2 YYNGEE. The CDR3 sequence: CASSVVAGAYNEQFF. CDR3 nucleotides: TGTGCCAGCAGCGTTGTAGCGGGGGCCTACAATGAGCAGTTCTTC. The full variable domain, in which reference TRBV9 and TRBJ2-1 provide the parts outside the CDR3, is DSGVTQTPKHLITATGQRVTLRCSPRSGDLSVYWYQQSLDQGLQFLIQYYNGEERAKGNILERFSAQQFPDLHSELNLSSLELGDSALYFCASSVVAGAYNEQFFGPGTRLTVL.

This sequence joins TRBV5-1 and TRBJ2-3, with 8 bases that match TRBD2. This CDR3 has 16 amino acids. The germline V gene encodes CDR1 SGHRS and CDR2 YFSETQ. Unmatched junction bases numbered 7, after V lost 0 bases and J lost 4 bases. CDR3 coding DNA: TGCGCCAGCAGCTTGGGTGCGGGGGGCAATTCAGATACGCAGTATTTT. It is translated as CASSLGAGGNSDTQYF.

This clone was detected only a few times. The V call is TRBV28, the J call TRBJ1-5; D not certain. This CDR3 contains 12 residues. Per the germline V gene, CDR1 is MDHEN and CDR2 is SYDVKM. V lost 6 bases, J lost 4 bases, and 7 bases lay in between. The CDR3 sequence is CASSLTNQPQHF. As DNA, the CDR3 is TGTGCCAGCAGCCTTACAAATCAGCCCCAGCATTTT.

This chain links TRBV5-8 with TRBJ2-3; possibly TRBD1 for D (5 bases). The V gene lost 4 bases and the J gene lost 2 bases, with 14 bases spanning the gap. Germline values: CDR1 SGHTS, CDR2 YDEGEE. CDR3 length equals 15 residues. CDR3 protein: CASSQRGDATDTQYF. DNA for the CDR3: TGTGCCAGCAGCCAAAGGGGCGATGCCACAGATACGCAGTATTTT.

This clone was seen a single time. The sample has other DNA sequences that encode this CDR3 too. The genes are TRBV15 and TRBJ1-6, with TRBD1 identical over 8 bases. The CDR3 spans 15 residues. J gave up 6 bases and V 3 bases, and 4 bases lay outside the gene matches. CDR1 and CDR2 (germline): LNHNV, YYDKDF (reference sequence). Here the CDR3 reads CATSREDRGNSPLHF. The CDR3 region has the DNA TGTGCCACCAGCAGGGAAGACAGGGGTAATTCACCCCTCCACTTT. The whole variable domain, remainder taken from reference TRBV15 and TRBJ1-6, is DAMVIQNPRYQVTQFGKPVTLSCSQTLNHNVMYWYQQKSSQAPKLLFHYYDKDFNNEADTPDNFQSRRPNTSFCFLDIRSPGLGDTAMYLCATSREDRGNSPLHFGNGTRLTVT.

This chain connects TRBV11-3 to TRBJ1-1; D call uncertain. The CDR3 has 14 amino acids. Germline V gene sequence: CDR1 SGHNT, CDR2 YENEEA. V was cut by 3 bases and J by 4 bases, with 12 bases left in between. DNA of the CDR3: TGTGCCAGCAGCTTTCAGGATCGTAGCACTGAAGCTTTCTTT. Its translation is CASSFQDRSTEAFF.

J is TRBJ1-1 and V is TRBV7-9; 12 bases match TRBD1. The germline V gene has CDR1 SEHNR and CDR2 FQNEAQ (reference sequence). This CDR3 spans 18 amino acids. The ends lost 6 bases at V and 1 base at J; junction bases unmatched: 12. CDR3 bases: TGTGCCAGCAGACCCGGGGGAGGGACAGGGGGCTGGAACACTGAAGCTTTCTTT. It encodes CASRPGGGTGGWNTEAFF.

The V gene is TRBV19, the J gene TRBJ2-5; unclear D gene. Trimming stripped 5 bases from V and 4 bases from J, with 17 bases between. The CDR3 is 15 amino acids. Per germline, CDR1 LNHDA and CDR2 SQIVND (reference sequence). As DNA, the CDR3 is TGTGCCAGTAGTTCCCCTTACGACGGCGGAGAGACCCAGTACTTC. Encoded protein: CASSSPYDGGETQYF.

The CDR3 nucleotides read TGTGCATGGGGGGTGGTTGGTAATGAGCAGTTCTTC. Residues: CAWGVVGNEQFF. The rearrangement uses TRBV2 and TRBJ2-1; possible D gene TRBD2, 6 bases. This CDR3 has 12 residues. Germline V CDR1 and CDR2: SNHLY, FYNNEI.

The rearrangement joins TRBV10-3 to TRBJ2-1; D is ambiguous. This CDR3 is 11 amino acids long. Trimming pared 7 bases from V and 5 bases from J, leaving 6 bases between. CDR1 is ENHRY, CDR2 SYGVKD, per germline. DNA of the CDR3: TGTGCCATCAACCGGGACAATGAGCAGTTCTTC. This encodes CAINRDNEQFF.

The chain employs TRBV29-1 and TRBJ2-2; D is uncertain. Germline loops: CDR1 SQVTM, CDR2 ANQGSEA. The CDR3 totals 13 residues. V was clipped by 7 bases and J by 0 bases, with 9 bases between them. The CDR3, as DNA: TGCAGCGCCGGTCGGTCGAACACCGGGGAGCTGTTTTTT. This codes for CSAGRSNTGELFF.

The chain has TRBV27 and TRBJ2-1; maybe TRBD2 (7 bases). CDR3 length: 14 amino acids. V was cut by 3 bases and J by 7 bases, with 13 bases left in between. Germline assignment: CDR1 MNHEY and CDR2 SMNVEV (reference sequence). The CDR3 DNA is TGTGCCAGCAGTTTGAGGGGGGGGAGAAATGAGCAGTTCTTC. Its protein product is CASSLRGGRNEQFF.

This clone occurred once. CDR3: CASSSRTGLGQETQYF. CDR3 DNA: TGTGCCAGCAGCTCTCGGACAGGATTGGGACAAGAGACCCAGTACTTC. V gene TRBV7-9 combines with J gene TRBJ2-5; 7 nucleotides align to TRBD1. V shed 4 bases, J shed 2 bases, and the junction held 10 bases outside the gene matches. The CDR3 runs 16 residues. Germline CDR1 and CDR2: SEHNR and FQNEAQ (reference sequence).

V usage is TRBV5-8 and J usage is TRBJ1-5, with TRBD1 matching over 11 bases. This CDR3 has 15 residues. V lost 2 bases and J lost 5; bases outside the gene matches: 3. The V gene's germline CDR1 is SGHTS and CDR2 YDEGEE. The CDR3 coding sequence is TGTGCCAGCAGCTTAGGACAGGGGGCGGATCAGCCCCAGCATTTT. This gives the protein CASSLGQGADQPQHF.

V gene TRBV9 combines with J gene TRBJ2-3; no reliable D call. Trimming removed 0 bases at V and 6 bases at J, with 8 bases between. Germline V gene lookup returns CDR1 SGDLS and CDR2 YYNGEE. This CDR3 region has 13 residues. The CDR3 nucleotides read TGTGCCAGCAGCGTAGGAGGTGGGGATACGCAGTATTTT. Translated: CASSVGGGDTQYF.

DNA for the CDR3: TGTGCCAGCAGTTACACCGGTCGGGGCAATCAGCCCCAGCATTTT. Encoded protein: CASSYTGRGNQPQHF. This rearrangement joins TRBV6-2 or TRBV6-3 to TRBJ1-5; no definite D call. V lost 2 bases and J lost 2, with 10 bases in between. The germline gives CDR1 MNHEY, CDR2 SVGEGT. This CDR3 region has 15 residues.